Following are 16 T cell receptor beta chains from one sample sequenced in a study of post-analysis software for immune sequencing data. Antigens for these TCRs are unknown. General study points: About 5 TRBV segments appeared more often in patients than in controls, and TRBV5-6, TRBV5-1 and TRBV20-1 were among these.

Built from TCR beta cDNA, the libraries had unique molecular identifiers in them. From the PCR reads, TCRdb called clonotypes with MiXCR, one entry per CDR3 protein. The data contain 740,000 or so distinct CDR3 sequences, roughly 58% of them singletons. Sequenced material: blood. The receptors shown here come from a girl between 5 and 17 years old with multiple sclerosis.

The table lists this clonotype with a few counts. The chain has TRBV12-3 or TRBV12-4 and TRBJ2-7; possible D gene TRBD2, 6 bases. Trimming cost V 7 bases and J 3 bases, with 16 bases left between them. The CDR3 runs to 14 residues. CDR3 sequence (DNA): TGTGCCAGCACTCTCGGGGCGGGGCGCTACGAGCAGTACTTC. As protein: CASTLGAGRYEQYF.

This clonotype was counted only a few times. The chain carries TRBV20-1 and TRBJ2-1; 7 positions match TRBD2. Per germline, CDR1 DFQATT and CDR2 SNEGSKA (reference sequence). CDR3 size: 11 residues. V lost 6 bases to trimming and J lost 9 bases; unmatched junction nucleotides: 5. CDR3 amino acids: CSAQQRGEQFF. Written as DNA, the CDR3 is TGCAGTGCCCAGCAGCGGGGTGAGCAGTTCTTC.

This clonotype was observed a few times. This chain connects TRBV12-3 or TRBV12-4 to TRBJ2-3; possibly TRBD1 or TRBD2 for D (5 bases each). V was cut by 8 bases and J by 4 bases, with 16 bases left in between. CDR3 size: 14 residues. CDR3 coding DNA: TGTGCCAGCTCCCCGGGGTTAGGGGCAGATACGCAGTATTTT. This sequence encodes CASSPGLGADTQYF.

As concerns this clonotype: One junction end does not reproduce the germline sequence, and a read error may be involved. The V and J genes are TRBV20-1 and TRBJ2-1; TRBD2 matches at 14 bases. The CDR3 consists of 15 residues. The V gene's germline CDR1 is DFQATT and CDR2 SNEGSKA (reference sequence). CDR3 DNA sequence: TGCAGTGCCCCGACTAGCGGGGGGGTGTACAATGAGCAGTCCTTC. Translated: CSAPTSGGVYNEQSF.

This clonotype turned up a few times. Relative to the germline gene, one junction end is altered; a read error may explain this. The CDR3 nucleotides read TGTGCCAGCAGCTTAGTCCCCGGGTCCTACGAGCAGTACTTC. Translated, it gives CASSLVPGSYEQYF. The gene calls are TRBV5-1 and TRBJ2-7; no clear D gene. The CDR3 contains 14 residues. In germline, CDR1 is SGHRS, CDR2 YFSETQ.

Here the CDR3 reads CASSSSGTGLYYGYTF. In DNA form, the CDR3 reads TGCGCCAGCAGCTCGAGCGGGACAGGGCTGTACTATGGCTACACCTTC. J is TRBJ1-2 and V is TRBV5-1, with 9 nucleotides matching TRBD1. Germline-derived CDR1 and CDR2 are SGHRS and YFSETQ. CDR3 length equals 16 residues. J lost 3 bases, V lost 3 bases, and 9 bases had no gene match. The full variable domain, its missing parts supplied by reference TRBV5-1 and TRBJ1-2, is KAGVTQTPRYLIKTRGQQVTLSCSPISGHRSVSWYQQTPGQGLQFLFEYFSETQRNKGNFPGRFSGRQFSNSRSEMNVSTLELGDSALYLCASSSSGTGLYYGYTFGSGTRLTVV.

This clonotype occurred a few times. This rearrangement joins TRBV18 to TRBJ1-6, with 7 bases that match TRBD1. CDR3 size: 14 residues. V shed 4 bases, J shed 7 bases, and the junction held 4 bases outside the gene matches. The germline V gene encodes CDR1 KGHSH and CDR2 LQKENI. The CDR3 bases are TGTGCCAGCTCACTCGGACAGGAAAATTCACCCCTCCACTTT. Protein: CASSLGQENSPLHF.

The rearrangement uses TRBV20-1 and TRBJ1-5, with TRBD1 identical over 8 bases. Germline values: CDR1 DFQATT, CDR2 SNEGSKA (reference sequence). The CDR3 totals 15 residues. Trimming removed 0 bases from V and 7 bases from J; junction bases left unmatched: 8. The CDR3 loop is CSAREVQGAGQPQHF. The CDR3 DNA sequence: TGCAGTGCTAGAGAGGTCCAGGGGGCTGGACAGCCCCAGCATTTT.

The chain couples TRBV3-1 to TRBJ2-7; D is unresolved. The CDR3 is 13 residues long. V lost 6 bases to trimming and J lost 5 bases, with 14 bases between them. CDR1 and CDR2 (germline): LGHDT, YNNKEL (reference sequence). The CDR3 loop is CASRKDGFDEQYF. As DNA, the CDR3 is TGTGCCAGCAGAAAGGACGGTTTCGACGAGCAGTACTTC.

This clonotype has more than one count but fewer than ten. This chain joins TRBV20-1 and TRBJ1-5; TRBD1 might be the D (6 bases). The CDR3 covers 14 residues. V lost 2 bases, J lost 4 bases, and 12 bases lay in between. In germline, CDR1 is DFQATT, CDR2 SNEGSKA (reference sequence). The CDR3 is CSARRDTRNQPQHF. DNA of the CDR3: TGCAGTGCTAGACGGGACACCCGAAATCAGCCCCAGCATTTT.

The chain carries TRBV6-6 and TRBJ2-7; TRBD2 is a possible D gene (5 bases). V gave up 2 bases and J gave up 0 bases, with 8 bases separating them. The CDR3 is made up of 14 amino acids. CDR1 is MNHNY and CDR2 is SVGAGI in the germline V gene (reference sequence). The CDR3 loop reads CASSYLEGSYEQYF. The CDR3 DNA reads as TGTGCCAGCAGTTACCTAGAGGGCTCCTACGAGCAGTACTTC.

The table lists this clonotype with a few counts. The CDR3 sequence: CSVELRTDTQYF. Here the CDR3 DNA reads TGCAGCGTTGAACTGCGCACAGATACGCAGTATTTT. The chain uses TRBV29-1 and TRBJ2-3; no definite D call. Looked up from germline, CDR1 is SQVTM and CDR2 is ANQGSEA. The CDR3 has 12 amino acids. The ends were cut back, 2 bases at V and 1 base at J, with 4 bases in the middle.

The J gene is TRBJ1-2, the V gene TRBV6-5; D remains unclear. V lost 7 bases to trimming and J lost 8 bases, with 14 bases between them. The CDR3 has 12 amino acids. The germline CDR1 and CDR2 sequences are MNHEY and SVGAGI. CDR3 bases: TGTGCCAGCATCGGCTCGAATGGCGGCTACACCTTC. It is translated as CASIGSNGGYTF.

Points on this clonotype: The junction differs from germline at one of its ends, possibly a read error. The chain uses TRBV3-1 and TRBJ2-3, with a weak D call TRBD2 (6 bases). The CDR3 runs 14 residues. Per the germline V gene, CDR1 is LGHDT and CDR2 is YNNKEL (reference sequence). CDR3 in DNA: TGTGCCAGCTTTCTGCGGGGCAGCACAGATACGCAGAATTTT. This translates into CASFLRGSTDTQNF.

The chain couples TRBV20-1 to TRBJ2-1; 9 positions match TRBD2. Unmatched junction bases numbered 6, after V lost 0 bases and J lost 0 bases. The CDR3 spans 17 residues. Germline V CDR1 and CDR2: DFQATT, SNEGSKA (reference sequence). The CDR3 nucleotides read TGCAGTGCTAGAGATGGGGGTAGCGGGAGCTCCTACAATGAGCAGTTCTTC. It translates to CSARDGGSGSSYNEQFF.

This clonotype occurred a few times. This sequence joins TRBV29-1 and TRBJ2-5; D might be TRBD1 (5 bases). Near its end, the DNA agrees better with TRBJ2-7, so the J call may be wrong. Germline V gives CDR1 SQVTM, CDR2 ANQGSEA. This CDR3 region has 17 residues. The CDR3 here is CSVADSHLRPLHHEQYF. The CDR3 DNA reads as TGCAGCGTTGCTGACAGCCACTTGCGTCCCTTGCACCACGAGCAGTACTTC.